These 18 T cell receptor beta chains came from one sample sequenced in a study of shared clonotypes between healthy human individuals. Some clones are missing from TCRdb's copy, which holds only in-frame ones; the method was immunoSEQ multiplex PCR. Among some 2 million clones, about 95% were seen once, and the ten largest hold about 1.1%. CD45RO-negative CD8 cells positively selected for CCR7 made up the naive population, which excluded terminally differentiated effector memory CD45RA+ cells. The sequencing sample was made of naive CD8+ T cells sorted from blood. These receptor sequences come from a young man in good health.

The chain joins TRBV4-1 to TRBJ2-5, with TRBD1 identical over 7 bases. Germline CDR1 MGHRA, CDR2 YSYEKL. The junction had 8 bases not matched to a gene; V was cut back by 3 bases and J by 4 bases. The CDR3 spans 15 residues. In DNA, the CDR3 is TGCGCCAGCAGCCAGGAACCGACAGGGTTAGAGACCCAGTACTTC. This translates into CASSQEPTGLETQYF.

The genes are TRBV5-4 and TRBJ2-7; possibly TRBD2 for D (6 bases). Germline V lookup: CDR1 SGHNT, CDR2 YYREEE (reference sequence). V lost 4 bases and J 6 bases, leaving 17 bases between the germline ends. This CDR3 comprises 14 residues. The CDR3, as DNA: TGTGCCAGCAGCCCTCTAGCGTCGTCCGGCGAGCAGTACTTC. Encoded protein: CASSPLASSGEQYF.

The V gene is TRBV5-1, the J gene TRBJ2-5; possibly TRBD2 for D (6 bases). This CDR3 comprises 15 residues. CDR1 and CDR2 (germline): SGHRS, YFSETQ. Trimming shortened V by 3 bases and J by 2 bases, and 14 bases separated the two germline ends. The DNA for the CDR3 is TGCGCCAGCAGCTGGAGGGACCGACAACAAGAGACCCAGTACTTC. Amino acid sequence: CASSWRDRQQETQYF. The variable domain in full, with the rest retrieved from reference TRBV5-1 and TRBJ2-5, is KAGVTQTPRYLIKTRGQQVTLSCSPISGHRSVSWYQQTPGQGLQFLFEYFSETQRNKGNFPGRFSGRQFSNSRSEMNVSTLELGDSALYLCASSWRDRQQETQYFGPGTRLLVL.

The V call is TRBV27, the J call TRBJ2-3; 9 bases are a match to TRBD1. The germline CDR1 and CDR2 sequences are MNHEY and SMNVEV (reference sequence). This CDR3 is 16 amino acids long. V shed 2 bases, J shed 4 bases, and the junction held 7 bases outside the gene matches. This chain's CDR3 is CASSLVKTGGPDTQYF. Written as DNA, the CDR3 is TGTGCCAGCAGTTTAGTAAAGACAGGGGGTCCAGATACGCAGTATTTT.

Comments on this clone: Other DNA sequences in this sample translate to the same CDR3. The rearrangement joins TRBV2 to TRBJ2-7; D unclear. This CDR3 is built from 10 residues. Germline values: CDR1 SNHLY, CDR2 FYNNEI. V was clipped by 6 bases and J by 4 bases, with 4 bases between them. Written as DNA, the CDR3 is TGTGCCAGCAGGTCTTACGAGCAGTACTTC. This encodes CASRSYEQYF.

The chain combines TRBV6-6 with TRBJ2-5; TRBD1 might be the D (5 bases). The CDR3 loop spans 13 amino acids. Germline V lookup: CDR1 MNHNY, CDR2 SVGAGI (reference sequence). The V end lost 5 bases, the J end lost 5 bases, and 12 bases lay between the germline ends. CDR3 bases: TGTGCCAGCAGTCCCTCGACAGCGGAGACCCAGTACTTC. It yields the protein CASSPSTAETQYF.

The chain couples TRBV14 to TRBJ2-3, with 7 nucleotides matching TRBD1. Germline assignment: CDR1 SGHDN and CDR2 FVKESK. CDR3 length: 16 amino acids. The V gene end was trimmed by 1 base and the J gene end by 2 bases; junction bases not matched to a gene: 6. The CDR3 nucleotides read TGTGCCAGCAGCCAAGTGACAGGGATATTCACAGATACGCAGTATTTT. This translates into CASSQVTGIFTDTQYF.

This sequence joins TRBV9 and TRBJ1-6; maybe TRBD1 (6 bases). Deletions cut 0 bases from V and 7 bases from J, with 11 bases between. Germline CDR1 is SGDLS and CDR2 is YYNGEE. There are 15 residues in the CDR3. The CDR3 coding sequence is TGTGCCAGCAGCGTAGAGGACAGCCTCAATTCACCCCTCCACTTT. This translates into CASSVEDSLNSPLHF.

For the CDR3, the DNA is TGTGCCAGCAGTTTTGGGGGGCTAATGCCCTACGAGCAGTACTTC. Its protein product is CASSFGGLMPYEQYF. The chain carries TRBV27 and TRBJ2-7; possibly TRBD1 or TRBD2 for D (6 bases each). The CDR3 loop spans 15 amino acids. The germline gives CDR1 MNHEY, CDR2 SMNVEV (reference sequence). V dropped 3 bases and J dropped 2 bases, with 14 bases sitting between them.

The chain employs TRBV28 and TRBJ1-1, with a weak D call TRBD1 (6 bases). The V gene lost 5 bases and the J gene lost 1 base, with 20 bases spanning the gap. The CDR3 has 17 residues. Germline CDR1 reads MDHEN; CDR2 reads SYDVKM. CDR3: CASSPKGGKGRNTEAFF. CDR3 nucleotide sequence: TGTGCCAGCAGTCCAAAGGGGGGAAAAGGGAGGAACACTGAAGCTTTCTTT.

Notes on this clone: Other DNA variants within this sample encode the same CDR3. This chain uses TRBV6-1 with TRBJ2-3; D remains unclear. The CDR3 covers 15 residues. Per germline, CDR1 MNHNS and CDR2 SASEGT. Trimming took 1 base from V and 0 from J, leaving 8 bases between them. The chain's CDR3 is CASSEGLASTDTQYF. The CDR3 DNA follows: TGTGCCAGCAGTGAAGGACTCGCTAGCACAGATACGCAGTATTTT.

The rearrangement joins TRBV27 to TRBJ2-7; TRBD1 matches 7 bases. This CDR3 region has 14 residues. Germline assignment: CDR1 MNHEY and CDR2 SMNVEV (reference sequence). V shed 5 bases and J 2 bases; nucleotides not matched to a gene: 6. For the CDR3, the DNA is TGTGCCAGCAGTGTAACAGGGGCTCCCTACGAGCAGTACTTC. This encodes CASSVTGAPYEQYF.

V usage is TRBV5-1 and J usage is TRBJ2-7; D gene unclear. Germline CDR1 and CDR2: SGHRS and YFSETQ. V was trimmed by 5 bases and J by 0 bases, leaving 9 bases between them. The CDR3 loop spans 13 amino acids. The CDR3 here is CASRQDASYEQYF. CDR3 sequence (DNA): TGCGCCAGCAGGCAGGATGCCTCCTACGAGCAGTACTTC.

The chain is built from TRBV4-2 and TRBJ1-4, with a tentative D call TRBD1 (6 bases). The CDR3 totals 15 residues. Germline lookup yields CDR1 LGHNA and CDR2 YNFKEQ. V was trimmed by 4 bases and J by 3 bases, leaving 12 bases between them. The CDR3 DNA is TGTGCCAGCAGCCCGCAGCGGGGGCCTAATGAAAAACTGTTTTTT. Its protein product is CASSPQRGPNEKLFF.

The chain employs TRBV2 and TRBJ2-7, with D tentatively TRBD2 (5 bases). Trimming cost V 3 bases and J 5 bases, with 11 bases left between them. CDR1 and CDR2 from the germline V gene are SNHLY and FYNNEI. The CDR3 is made up of 13 amino acids. CDR3 nucleotides: TGTGCCAGCAGTGAGCGGGTACTGAACGAGCAGTACTTC. Protein product: CASSERVLNEQYF.

This chain joins TRBV9 and TRBJ1-1; TRBD1 matches at 7 bases. This CDR3 has 15 residues. Trimming cost V 3 bases and J 2 bases; bases outside gene matches: 7. CDR1 is SGDLS, CDR2 YYNGEE, per germline. CDR3: CASSGLQGSNTEAFF. In nucleotides, the CDR3 is TGTGCCAGCAGCGGATTACAGGGGAGTAACACTGAAGCTTTCTTT.

This clone was detected a few times. This CDR3 is also generated by other DNA sequences in the sample. The gene calls are TRBV27 and TRBJ1-5, with D possibly TRBD1 on 5 matching bases. With 7 bases removed from V and 3 bases from J, the gap between germline ends came to 13 bases. Germline assignment: CDR1 MNHEY and CDR2 SMNVEV (reference sequence). There are 14 residues in the CDR3. CDR3 bases: TGTGCCAGCAACACTCAGGGACCCAATCAGCCCCAGCATTTT. Translating it yields CASNTQGPNQPQHF.

V gene TRBV13 combines with J gene TRBJ2-7; weak D call: TRBD2 (7 bases). Germline V gene data show CDR1 as PRHDT and CDR2 as FYEKMQ (reference sequence). V dropped 5 bases and J dropped 3 bases, with 14 bases sitting between them. The CDR3 is 14 residues long. The CDR3 here is CASSPGAGVYEQYF. The CDR3 DNA reads as TGTGCCAGCAGCCCGGGGGCGGGGGTCTACGAGCAGTACTTC.